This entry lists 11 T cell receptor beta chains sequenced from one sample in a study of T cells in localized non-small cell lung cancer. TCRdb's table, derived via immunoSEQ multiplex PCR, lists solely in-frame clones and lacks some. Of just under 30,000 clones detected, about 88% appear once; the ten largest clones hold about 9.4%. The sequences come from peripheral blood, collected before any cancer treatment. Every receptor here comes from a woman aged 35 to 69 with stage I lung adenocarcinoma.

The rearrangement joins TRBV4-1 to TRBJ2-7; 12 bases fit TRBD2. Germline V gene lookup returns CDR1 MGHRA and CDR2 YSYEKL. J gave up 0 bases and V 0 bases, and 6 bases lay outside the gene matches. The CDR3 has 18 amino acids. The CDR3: CASSQDWTSGTSSYEQYF. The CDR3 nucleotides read TGCGCCAGCAGCCAAGATTGGACTAGCGGGACAAGCTCCTACGAGCAGTACTTC.

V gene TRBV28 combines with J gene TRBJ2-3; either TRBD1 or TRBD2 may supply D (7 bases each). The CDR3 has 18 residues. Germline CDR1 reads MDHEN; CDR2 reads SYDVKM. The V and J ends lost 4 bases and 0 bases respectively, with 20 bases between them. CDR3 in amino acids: CASSSVGGTETSTDTQYF. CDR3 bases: TGTGCCAGCAGTTCCGTGGGGGGGACAGAGACTAGCACAGATACGCAGTATTTT.

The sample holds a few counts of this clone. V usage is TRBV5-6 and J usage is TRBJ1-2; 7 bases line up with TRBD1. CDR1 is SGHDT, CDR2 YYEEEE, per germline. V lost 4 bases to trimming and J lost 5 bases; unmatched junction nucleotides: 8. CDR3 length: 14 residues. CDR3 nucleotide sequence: TGTGCCAGCAGCGAACAGGGGCGGGGATATGGCTACACCTTC. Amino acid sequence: CASSEQGRGYGYTF.

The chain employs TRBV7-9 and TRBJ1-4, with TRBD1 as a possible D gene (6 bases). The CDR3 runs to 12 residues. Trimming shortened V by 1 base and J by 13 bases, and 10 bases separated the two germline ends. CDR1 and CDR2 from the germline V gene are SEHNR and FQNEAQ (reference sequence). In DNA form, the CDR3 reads TGTGCCAGCAGCTTAGAGCAGGGGCGACTGTTTTTT. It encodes CASSLEQGRLFF.

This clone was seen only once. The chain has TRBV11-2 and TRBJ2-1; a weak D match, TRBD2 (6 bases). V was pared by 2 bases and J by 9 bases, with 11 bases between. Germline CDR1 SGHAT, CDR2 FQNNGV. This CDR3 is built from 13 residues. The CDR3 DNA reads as TGTGCCAGCAGCTTACTGGGGGGAACTGAGCAGTTCTTC. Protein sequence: CASSLLGGTEQFF.

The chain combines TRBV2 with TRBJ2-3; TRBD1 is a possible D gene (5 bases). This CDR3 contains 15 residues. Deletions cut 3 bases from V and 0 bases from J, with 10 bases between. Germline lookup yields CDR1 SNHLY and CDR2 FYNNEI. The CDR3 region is CASSEFQGSTDTQYF. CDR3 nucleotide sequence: TGTGCCAGCAGTGAGTTTCAGGGTAGCACAGATACGCAGTATTTT.

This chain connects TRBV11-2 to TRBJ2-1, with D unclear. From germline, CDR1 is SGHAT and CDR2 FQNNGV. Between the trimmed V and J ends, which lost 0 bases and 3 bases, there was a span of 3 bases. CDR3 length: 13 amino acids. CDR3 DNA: TGTGCCAGCAGCTTAGAGCGCTACAATGAGCAGTTCTTC. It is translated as CASSLERYNEQFF.

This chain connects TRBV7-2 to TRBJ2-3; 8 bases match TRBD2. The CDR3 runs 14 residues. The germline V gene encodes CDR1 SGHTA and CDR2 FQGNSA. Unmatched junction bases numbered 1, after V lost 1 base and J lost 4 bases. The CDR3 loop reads CASSLGTSPDTQYF. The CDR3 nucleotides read TGTGCCAGCAGCTTAGGGACTAGCCCAGATACGCAGTATTTT.

The CDR3 protein is CASSLAWVESTEQYF. Here the CDR3 DNA reads TGTGCCAGCAGCTTAGCGTGGGTTGAGTCGACGGAGCAGTACTTC. The rearrangement links TRBV7-6 to TRBJ2-7, with D unclear. The CDR3 loop spans 15 amino acids. With 0 bases removed from V and 7 bases from J, the gap between germline ends came to 16 bases. Germline values: CDR1 SGHVS, CDR2 FNYEAQ.

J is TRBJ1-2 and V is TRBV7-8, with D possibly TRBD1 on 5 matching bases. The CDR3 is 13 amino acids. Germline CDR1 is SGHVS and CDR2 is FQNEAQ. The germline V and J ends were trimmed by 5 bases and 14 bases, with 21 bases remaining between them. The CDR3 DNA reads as TGTGCCAGCAGCGTGCAGGGTTCGGGTGATTATACCTTC. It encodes CASSVQGSGDYTF.

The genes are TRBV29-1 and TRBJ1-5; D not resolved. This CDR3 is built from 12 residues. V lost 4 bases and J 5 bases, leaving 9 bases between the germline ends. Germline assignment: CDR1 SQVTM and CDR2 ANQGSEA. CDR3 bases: TGCAGCGTTGCTGATCATCATCAGCCCCAGCATTTT. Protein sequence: CSVADHHQPQHF.